The subject of this entry is one TCR beta chain. This specimen belongs to a study of blood T cell repertoires in COVID-19. Data came from immunoSEQ multiplex PCR; TCRdb stores just in-frame clones and leaves some out. The sample has approximately 130,000 clones, around 85% seen once; the top ten hold around 4.1%. Germline loops: CDR1 SQVTM, CDR2 ANQGSEA. V shed 3 bases and J shed 6 bases, with 11 bases lying between them. The CDR3 length is 13 residues. The sequence was obtained from a human donor in a cohort sampled during active COVID-19. The specimen sequenced was peripheral blood. V is TRBV29-1 and J is TRBJ2-2; D unclear. CDR3 in DNA: TGCAGCGTTGATAAAGATCTATCCGGGGAGCTGTTTTTT. It encodes CSVDKDLSGELFF.